The 20 T cell receptor beta chains below come from one sample, sequenced in a study of blood T cells in healthy people across ages. With a J-beta primer mix and a sample-barcoded 5' primer, a second PCR ran 7 to 11 cycles. TCRdb reanalysed the 5' RACE reads using MiXCR and keeps one entry per CDR3 protein. The table lists 600,000 to 650,000 distinct CDR3 sequences, roughly 50% of them singletons. The material sequenced was blood. These receptors came from a man between 60 and 75 years old in good health.

The rearrangement uses TRBV20-1 and TRBJ2-3, with 9 bases that match TRBD2. J lost 5 bases, V lost 1 base, and 1 base had no gene match. Germline V gives CDR1 DFQATT, CDR2 SNEGSKA (reference sequence). There are 13 residues in the CDR3. The CDR3 protein is CSARGTSEDTQYF. The CDR3 coding sequence is TGCAGTGCTAGAGGGACTAGCGAAGATACGCAGTATTTT.

The V and J genes are TRBV29-1 and TRBJ2-1, with 12 bases lining up with TRBD2. V shed 1 base and J 11 bases; nucleotides not matched to a gene: 6. The CDR3 runs 14 residues. Germline lookup yields CDR1 SQVTM and CDR2 ANQGSEA. CDR3 loop: CSVEVASGGEKQFF. The CDR3 DNA sequence: TGCAGCGTTGAAGTTGCTAGCGGGGGGGAGAAGCAGTTCTTC.

J is TRBJ2-3 and V is TRBV10-3; no firm D call. This CDR3 has 14 residues. V lost 10 bases, J lost 2 bases, and 16 bases lay in between. Germline V gene lookup returns CDR1 ENHRY and CDR2 SYGVKD. The DNA of the CDR3 is TGTGCCAGCAGGAGACCGGCAGTCACAGATACGCAGTATTTT. As protein: CASRRPAVTDTQYF.

The V and J genes are TRBV5-1 and TRBJ2-1; D possibly corresponds to TRBD2 (7 bases). Germline V gives CDR1 SGHRS, CDR2 YFSETQ. This CDR3 spans 16 amino acids. V gave up 0 bases and J gave up 14 bases, with 24 bases separating them. In DNA form, the CDR3 reads TGCGCCAGCAGCTTGGGACCGGGGGGCGCAGGGGTATCGAAGTTCTTC. It translates to CASSLGPGGAGVSKFF.

With respect to this clonotype: At one end the junction does not follow the germline gene, possibly because of a read error. The chain combines TRBV6-1 with TRBJ2-2, with 12 bases identical to TRBD1. Germline V CDR1 and CDR2: MNHNS, SASEGT. CDR3 length: 15 residues. For the CDR3, the DNA is TGTGCCTGCAGGGGGGACAGGGGGCCATCCGGGGAGCTGTTTTTT. As protein: CACRGDRGPSGELFF.

In its sample, this clonotype was seen a few times. J is TRBJ2-3 and V is TRBV12-3 or TRBV12-4, with D tentatively TRBD2 (5 bases). Trimming cost V 6 bases and J 2 bases, with 18 bases left between them. The CDR3 totals 16 residues. DNA for the CDR3: TGTGCCAGCAGCCGAGTCAGCGGTTCTTACACAGATACGCAGTATTTT. Encoded protein: CASSRVSGSYTDTQYF.

The chain links TRBV11-2 to TRBJ1-2, with TRBD1 identical over 7 bases. Trimming at V came to 1 base and at J to 7 bases, leaving 0 bases not matched to a gene. Per germline, CDR1 SGHAT and CDR2 FQNNGV. This CDR3 is 12 amino acids long. The CDR3 sequence: CASSLAGGGYTF. CDR3 sequence (DNA): TGTGCCAGCAGCTTAGCAGGGGGTGGCTACACCTTC. The variable domain in full, with the rest retrieved from reference TRBV11-2 and TRBJ1-2, is EAGVAQSPRYKIIEKRQSVAFWCNPISGHATLYWYQQILGQGPKLLIQFQNNGVVDDSQLPKDRFSAERLKGVDSTLKIQPAKLEDSAVYLCASSLAGGGYTFGSGTRLTVV.

This clonotype was counted a few times. The chain has TRBV7-9 and TRBJ2-1; 7 nucleotides agree with TRBD1. CDR1 and CDR2 from the germline V gene are SEHNR and FQNEAQ (reference sequence). With 5 bases clipped from V and 6 bases from J, the junction kept 4 bases outside the gene matches. The CDR3 loop spans 13 amino acids. CDR3 DNA sequence: TGTGCCAGCAGCCAAGGGACAGTCAATGAGCAGTTCTTC. It translates to CASSQGTVNEQFF. Full variable domain (outside the CDR3, taken from reference TRBV7-9 and TRBJ2-1): DTGVSQNPRHKITKRGQNVTFRCDPISEHNRLYWYRQTLGQGPEFLTYFQNEAQLEKSRLLSDRFSAERPKGSFSTLEIQRTEQGDSAMYLCASSQGTVNEQFFGPGTRLTVL.

Comments on this clonotype: At one end, the junction sequence differs from germline, possibly due to a read error. CDR3 region: CAGSPGLAGGDEQFF. Written as DNA, the CDR3 is TGTGCCGGCAGCCCGGGACTAGCGGGGGGGGATGAGCAGTTCTTC. This rearrangement joins TRBV7-7 to TRBJ2-1; TRBD2 aligns across 16 bases. This CDR3 is 15 amino acids long. CDR1 is SSHAT and CDR2 is FNYEAQ in the germline V gene (reference sequence).

This chain connects TRBV12-3 or TRBV12-4 to TRBJ1-2; D not resolved. Trimming shortened V by 6 bases and J by 5 bases, and 10 bases separated the two germline ends. The length of the CDR3 is 12 residues. This chain's CDR3 is CASRAREYGYTF. CDR3 nucleotide sequence: TGTGCCAGCAGGGCCCGGGAATATGGCTACACCTTC.

The chain carries TRBV6-6 and TRBJ2-7; 10 bases map to TRBD1. The V gene end was trimmed by 7 bases and the J gene end by 0 bases; junction bases not matched to a gene: 6. Germline CDR1 reads MNHNY; CDR2 reads SVGAGI (reference sequence). The CDR3 runs 15 residues. CDR3 sequence: CASTRDRGFSYEQYF. Written as DNA, the CDR3 is TGTGCCAGCACCCGGGACAGGGGCTTCTCCTACGAGCAGTACTTC.

The chain joins TRBV5-1 to TRBJ2-5, with 8 positions matching TRBD2. Germline lookup yields CDR1 SGHRS and CDR2 YFSETQ. Losses at the gene ends were 4 bases for V and 3 bases for J; bases not matched to a gene: 2. The CDR3 has 13 residues. The CDR3 DNA is TGCGCCAGCAGCGCGGGACTAGAAGAGACCCAGTACTTC. Its protein product is CASSAGLEETQYF.

This chain uses TRBV7-2 with TRBJ2-5; 10 nucleotides match TRBD2. V shed 1 base and J 11 bases; nucleotides not matched to a gene: 10. The CDR3 covers 15 residues. CDR1 is SGHTA, CDR2 FQGNSA, per germline. CDR3 protein: CASSLVAGGGDEQYF. CDR3 coding DNA: TGTGCCAGCAGCTTAGTAGCGGGGGGCGGAGATGAGCAGTACTTC.

A few counts support this clonotype. This chain uses TRBV29-1 with TRBJ2-7, with TRBD1 matching 9 bases. Trimming took 8 bases from V and 4 from J; bases not matched to a gene: 9. The CDR3 consists of 13 residues. CDR1 is SQVTM, CDR2 ANQGSEA, per germline. The CDR3 DNA reads TGCAGCTTCAGTACAGGGGGCAGGTACGAGCAGTACTTC. As protein: CSFSTGGRYEQYF.

This chain joins TRBV25-1 and TRBJ2-3; 10 bases agree with TRBD2. The CDR3 consists of 18 residues. V gave up 5 bases and J gave up 0 bases; unmatched junction bases: 11. In germline, CDR1 is MGHDK, CDR2 SYGVNS. Here the CDR3 reads CASSPHLGLAVSTDTQYF. The CDR3 DNA follows: TGTGCCAGCAGTCCACATCTCGGACTAGCGGTTAGCACAGATACGCAGTATTTT.

This clonotype was detected only once. The chain combines TRBV5-6 with TRBJ2-1; no clear D. Germline V gene sequence: CDR1 SGHDT, CDR2 YYEEEE. The CDR3 contains 15 residues. V was cut by 3 bases and J by 8 bases, with 18 bases left in between. In DNA, the CDR3 is TGTGCCAGCAGCTGCTTTACCCCTGAGATCTATGAGCAGTTCTTC. Translated, it gives CASSCFTPEIYEQFF.

Only a few counts were recorded for this clonotype. V gene TRBV27 combines with J gene TRBJ2-4; D call uncertain. Germline V gene sequence: CDR1 MNHEY, CDR2 SMNVEV (reference sequence). CDR3 length: 16 amino acids. Trimming stripped 8 bases from V and 1 base from J, with 18 bases between. CDR3 region: CASARDPASAKNIQYF. The CDR3 DNA reads TGTGCCAGCGCCCGAGACCCTGCCTCGGCCAAAAACATTCAGTACTTC.

The chain joins TRBV7-9 to TRBJ2-5, with D hard to call. The germline gives CDR1 SEHNR, CDR2 FQNEAQ (reference sequence). This CDR3 comprises 12 residues. The V and J ends lost 5 bases and 6 bases respectively, with 10 bases between them. The DNA of the CDR3 is TGTGCCAGCAGCCTGACGACAAAGACCCAGTACTTC. This codes for CASSLTTKTQYF.

The V and J genes are TRBV27 and TRBJ2-2; no definite D call. The germline gives CDR1 MNHEY, CDR2 SMNVEV (reference sequence). Trimming took off 3 bases at V and 3 bases at J, with 14 bases between the two ends. This CDR3 region has 16 residues. This CDR3 is CASSFKGERYTGELFF. DNA for the CDR3: TGTGCCAGCAGTTTTAAGGGTGAGCGTTACACCGGGGAGCTGTTTTTT.

This clonotype was recorded once. The genes are TRBV10-3 and TRBJ1-3; D is ambiguous. CDR3 length: 15 amino acids. The V gene lost 4 bases and the J gene lost 0 bases, with 10 bases spanning the gap. Germline CDR1 ENHRY, CDR2 SYGVKD. The chain's CDR3 is CAISGHGDSGNTIYF. DNA for the CDR3: TGTGCCATCAGTGGGCATGGGGACTCTGGAAACACCATATATTTT.